Listed below are T cell receptor beta chains from one sample, sequenced in a study of OX40 agonist ivuxolimab in advanced cancers. Method: immunoSEQ multiplex PCR; TCRdb's copy keeps in-frame clones and lacks some. The sample yields tens of thousands of clones, approximately 82% seen once. Sequencing was performed on CD4+ or CD8+ T cells sorted from blood, taken in a trial of the OX40 agonist ivuxolimab. The origin of the receptors is an adult with an advanced solid tumor such as melanoma, head and neck, liver or kidney cancer. CDR3s leave out the opening cysteine and the closing phenylalanine or tryptophan. The listing skips clone size in some rows; elsewhere it reads once, few, many or a size class.

size | J | V | CDR3
NA | TRBJ2-7 | TRBV7-9 | ASSPGAGRESYEQY
NA | TRBJ1-1 | TRBV4-3 | ASSPTGGRTEAF
NA | TRBJ2-1 | TRBV7-6 | ASSLETSGAYNEQF
NA | TRBJ2-5 | TRBV11-2 | ASSLGWAGQEETQY
NA | TRBJ2-2 | TRBV5-1 | ASREGPDTGELF
NA | TRBJ2-1 | TRBV7-2 | ASEIGSYNEQF
NA | TRBJ1-1 | TRBV19 | ASSITAERLPNTEAF
NA | TRBJ2-7 | TRBV11-1 | ASSQTGPAAYEQY
NA | TRBJ1-3 | TRBV6-5 | ASSSAGRSGNTIY
once | TRBJ1-1 | TRBV5-4 | ASSGQGRGNTEAF
NA | TRBJ2-1 | TRBV5-1 | ASSSALAGAGNEQF
NA | TRBJ1-1 | TRBV7-2 | ASSLGGATEAF
NA | TRBJ1-6 | TRBV2 | ASSEQGSLNNSPLH
NA | TRBJ2-1 | TRBV7-6 | ASRNPPRQGRGSEQF
NA | TRBJ1-1 | TRBV5-6 | ASSRRESSTEAF
NA | TRBJ2-2 | TRBV5-4 | ASSLARTGGAELF
once | TRBJ2-7 | TRBV7-2 | ASSLTLAGGSEQY
NA | TRBJ2-7 | TRBV6-5 | ASSNRDRGPGQY
NA | TRBJ1-5 | TRBV15 | ATSRDGHLNQPQH
NA | TRBJ1-6 | TRBV30 | AWTTGLQNSPLH
NA | TRBJ2-2 | TRBV5-1 | ASSLGNWGGELF
once | TRBJ2-1 | TRBV7-8 | ASSSRQVTSYNEQF
NA | TRBJ1-4 | TRBV2 | ASSSGGNNEKLF
NA | TRBJ2-1 | TRBV9 | ASSVSGGPPNEQF
NA | TRBJ2-7 | TRBV7-2 | ASTRTSGGTYEQY
NA | TRBJ1-4 | TRBV5-1 | ASTKGGGDEKLF
NA | TRBJ2-3 | TRBV5-1 | ASSFIAGSDTQY